Listed below are T cell receptor beta chains from one sample, sequenced in a study of blood T cell repertoires in COVID-19. Produced via immunoSEQ multiplex PCR; TCRdb's table is partial and in-frame only. The table has about 200,000 clones, more than 65% seen once. The sequencing sample was made of peripheral blood. The source of these receptors is a human donor in a cohort sampled during active COVID-19. CDR3s include the opening cysteine and the closing phenylalanine or tryptophan. D genes are given only for firm matches. Clone size is given for some rows only: seen once, a few or many times, or a class if the clone is expanded.

-	TRBV11-2	TRBJ2-1	-	TGTGCCAGCAGCGACCCGCCGGGGACCTACAATGAGCAGTTCTTC	CASSDPPGTYNEQFF
TRBD1	TRBV3-1/TRBV3-2	TRBJ2-7	-	TGTGCCAGCAGCCAAGCAGGGGGCCAGCAGTACTTC	CASSQAGGQQYF
-	TRBV28	TRBJ1-1	-	TGTGCCAGCAGTACCACACCCGGGTCATGGTTCTTT	CASSTTPGSWFF
-	TRBV21-1	TRBJ1-4	-	TGTGCCAGCAGCAAAATTCGTGGCACAGAAAAACTGTTTTTT	CASSKIRGTEKLFF
TRBD2	TRBV10-3	TRBJ2-7	-	TGTGCCATCAGTGAGAGCGGGACTAGCGGCTTCCACGAGCAGTACTTC	CAISESGTSGFHEQYF
TRBD2	TRBV3-1/TRBV3-2	TRBJ2-3	once	TGTGCCAGCAGCCTAGGGACTAGTCCAGATACGCAGTATTTT	CASSLGTSPDTQYF
-	TRBV23-1	TRBJ1-5	-	TGCGCCAGCAGTCAAGACGGGGTCAATCAGCCCCAGCATTTT	CASSQDGVNQPQHF
TRBD1	TRBV28	TRBJ1-4	-	TGTGCCAGCAGCTCTCAGGGGGCCCAAGGGAGGGAAAAACTGTTTTTT	CASSSQGAQGREKLFF
TRBD2	TRBV7-9	TRBJ2-1	-	TGTGCCAGCAGCAACCCGCGGACTAGCGGAGGACACAGCTCCTACAATGAGCAGTTCTTC	CASSNPRTSGGHSSYNEQFF
TRBD1	TRBV19	TRBJ1-5	-	TGTGCCAGTAAGGACTCCCGGGACAGGGGGCGTGAGGGCAATCAGCCCCAGCATTTT	CASKDSRDRGREGNQPQHF
-	TRBV7-9	TRBJ2-7	-	TGTGCCAGCAGCTTTCCGTCTTTCTCCGAGCAGTACTTC	CASSFPSFSEQYF
TRBD1	TRBV29-1	TRBJ2-6	-	TGCAGCGTCCGGGACAGGGTCTCTGGGGCCAACGTCCTGACTTTC	CSVRDRVSGANVLTF
TRBD1	TRBV11-3	TRBJ2-1	-	TGTGCCAGCAGCTTATCGGGACAGGGCTACAATGAGCAGTTCTTC	CASSLSGQGYNEQFF
TRBD2	TRBV7-2	TRBJ2-7	-	TGTGCCAGCAGCTCAGACGTAGCGGGGGGACCCTACGAGCAGTACTTC	CASSSDVAGGPYEQYF
TRBD1	TRBV7-8	TRBJ2-7	-	TGTGCCAGCAGCTCGGACAGGGGCAGGAAGCAGTACTTC	CASSSDRGRKQYF
TRBD2	TRBV25-1	TRBJ2-1	once	TGTGCCAGAGTAGCGGGAGGGTTCTACAATGAGCAGTTCTTC	CARVAGGFYNEQFF
TRBD1	TRBV28	TRBJ1-1	-	TGTGCCAGCAGTACCCCGACAGGGGGGACTGAAGCTTTCTTT	CASSTPTGGTEAFF
TRBD2	TRBV10-3	TRBJ2-2	-	TGTGCCATCAGTGAGTCGGTGGGAGGGCCGGGCACCGGGGAGCTGTTTTTT	CAISESVGGPGTGELFF
TRBD1	TRBV5-1	TRBJ1-1	-	TGCGCCAGCAGCTTGGTTGGCAGGGGGCGAGGCACTGAAGCTTTCTTT	CASSLVGRGRGTEAFF
-	TRBV24-1	TRBJ2-3	-	TGTGCCACCAGTGATTCTACTAGCACAGATACGCAGTATTTT	CATSDSTSTDTQYF
TRBD2	TRBV18	TRBJ2-7	many	TGTGCCAGCTCCCTAGCGGGAGGGCCCGAGCAGTACTTC	CASSLAGGPEQYF
-	TRBV5-1	TRBJ2-2	once	TGCGCCAGCAGCTTGGCTGGGGAGCTGTTTTTT	CASSLAGELFF
-	TRBV28	TRBJ2-2	-	TGTGCCAGCAGAACTCCCGGACTCCACACCGGGGAGCTGTTTTTT	CASRTPGLHTGELFF
TRBD1	TRBV18	TRBJ2-3	once	TGTGCCAGCTCACCAGGAGTCCCAGGGGGAGATACGCAGTATTTT	CASSPGVPGGDTQYF
-	TRBV2	TRBJ1-2	-	TGTGCCAGCAGTGAAGTGCGGGGCACAGGCTACACCTTC	CASSEVRGTGYTF
-	TRBV19	TRBJ2-1	-	TGTGCCAGTAGTCTCAGGACAGTCGGAGGCTATTCAAATGAGCAGTTCTTC	CASSLRTVGGYSNEQFF
TRBD1	TRBV6-5	TRBJ1-1	-	TGTGCCAGCAGCTCGGACAGGGTGAGCACTGAAGCTTTCTTT	CASSSDRVSTEAFF
-	TRBV5-1	TRBJ2-3	-	TGCGCCAGCAGCTTGTCTATAGCGGTAGGTTGGAGAGATACGCAGTATTTT	CASSLSIAVGWRDTQYF
-	TRBV30	TRBJ1-4	-	TGTGCCTGGAGACCACCCTCGGGGGAAAAACTGTTTTTT	CAWRPPSGEKLFF
TRBD2	TRBV14	TRBJ2-1	-	TGTGCCAGCAGCCACGGACTAGCGGGCTCCTACAATGAGCAGTTCTTC	CASSHGLAGSYNEQFF
TRBD1	TRBV6-5	TRBJ2-7	-	TGTGCCAGCAGCCGCGACAGGGTGGGGTACGAGCAGTACTTC	CASSRDRVGYEQYF
-	TRBV7-8	TRBJ1-1	-	TGTGCCAGCAGCTACGGACACTCAAACACTGAAGCTTTCTTT	CASSYGHSNTEAFF
-	TRBV28	TRBJ1-2	-	TGTGCCAGCAGCCCAGGGATCTATGGCTACACCTTC	CASSPGIYGYTF
-	TRBV12-3/TRBV12-4	TRBJ1-1	-	TGTGCCAGCAGACTAGCCTTCAACACTGAAGCTTTCTTT	CASRLAFNTEAFF
TRBD1	TRBV5-5	TRBJ1-5	-	TGTGCCAGCAGCTTGTTTACAGGGGAAAATCAGCCCCAGCATTTT	CASSLFTGENQPQHF
-	TRBV25-1	TRBJ2-1	-	TGTGCCAGCAGCCCGCTGGGAACGGGAGCCTACAATGAGCAGTTCTTC	CASSPLGTGAYNEQFF
-	TRBV10-2	TRBJ1-5	-	TGCGCCAGCAGTGAGTCATCCTGGGGAGGTGGAGGGGATAATCAGCCCCAGCATTTT	CASSESSWGGGGDNQPQHF
-	TRBV28	TRBJ2-3	once	TGTGCCAGCAGTTTATCGAGGGCCCCCCCAGATACGCAGTATTTT	CASSLSRAPPDTQYF
-	TRBV4-1	TRBJ1-6	once	TGCGCCAGCAGCCAAGTTGCAGGGGCTTGGGATTCACCCCTCCACTTT	CASSQVAGAWDSPLHF
-	TRBV5-1	TRBJ2-3	-	TGCGCCAGCAGTTTAACAGATACGCAGTATTTT	CASSLTDTQYF
-	TRBV5-6	TRBJ2-5	-	TGTGCCAGCAGCCTTGGCCCCGGGGAGACCCAGTACTTC	CASSLGPGETQYF
-	TRBV6-2/TRBV6-3	TRBJ1-5	-	TGTGCCAGCAGTTACAGCAGGGGTATGGGCAATCAGCCCCAGCATTTT	CASSYSRGMGNQPQHF
-	TRBV5-1	TRBJ1-2	-	TGCGCCAGCAGCTTGGATCGGGGAATTGGCTATGGCTACACCTTC	CASSLDRGIGYGYTF
TRBD2	TRBV2	TRBJ2-1	-	TGTGCCAGCAGTGAAAGGCTAGCGGGAGTAGGTGAGCAGTTCTTC	CASSERLAGVGEQFF
-	TRBV2	TRBJ1-2	-	TGTGCCAGCAGCGAATGGCGGTTTACTAACTATGGCTACACCTTC	CASSEWRFTNYGYTF
-	TRBV7-9	TRBJ1-2	once	TGTGCCAGCAGCCCATCACGTTCGGTGAACTATGGCTACACCTTC	CASSPSRSVNYGYTF